The T cell receptor (beta chain) described here comes from a study of early T cells in non-severe SARS-CoV-2 infection. This clonotype has at least ten counts. Its matching antigen is unknown. CDR3 length equals 13 residues. The ends were cut back, 4 bases at V and 3 bases at J, with 9 bases in the middle. Looked up from germline, CDR1 is MNHNS and CDR2 is SASEGT. Researchers attached unique molecular identifiers to individual cDNA molecules. TCRdb used MiXCR to reprocess the 5' RACE reads, holding one entry per CDR3 protein. Of roughly 45,000 distinct CDR3 sequences detected, approximately 10% appear once; the ten largest clones hold 9.1%. Findings and limits, study-wide: CD4 and private specificities were missed by VDJdb matching, which favored anti-spike CD8 responses.

V and J are TRBV6-1 and TRBJ1-1; D is possibly TRBD1 (5 bases). Sequences were obtained from whole blood. This TCR derives from an adult who was a healthcare worker with PCR-confirmed SARS-CoV-2 infection or an uninfected control (not recorded which). CDR3: CASSATAHTEAFF. CDR3 nucleotide sequence: TGTGCCAGCAGTGCGACAGCTCACACTGAAGCTTTCTTT.